This T cell receptor (beta chain) was sequenced during a study of blood T cell repertoires in COVID-19. The protocol was immunoSEQ multiplex PCR, while the TCRdb copy is restricted to in-frame clones and leaves out a portion. The repertoire holds tens of thousands of clones, with roughly 80% as singletons. Seattle cases were enrolled at active infection and followed longitudinally. By sample share, this clone is medium-sized. Material for sequencing was peripheral blood. This TCR was recovered from an older man with COVID-19, enrolled during active disease.

The CDR3 here is CASSPGWEGLWNEQFF. DNA of the CDR3: TGTGCCAGCTCACCAGGGTGGGAGGGCCTCTGGAATGAGCAGTTCTTC. The chain is built from TRBV18 and TRBJ2-1, with TRBD2 matching 7 bases. CDR1 is KGHSH and CDR2 is LQKENI in the germline V gene. V gave up 2 bases and J gave up 7 bases; unmatched junction bases: 11. The CDR3 runs to 16 residues. Using reference TRBV18 and TRBJ2-1 for the parts outside the CDR3, the full variable domain is NAGVMQNPRHLVRRRGQEARLRCSPMKGHSHVYWYRQLPEEGLKFMVYLQKENIIDESGMPKERFSAEFPKEGPSILRIQQVVRGDSAAYFCASSPGWEGLWNEQFFGPGTRLTVL.